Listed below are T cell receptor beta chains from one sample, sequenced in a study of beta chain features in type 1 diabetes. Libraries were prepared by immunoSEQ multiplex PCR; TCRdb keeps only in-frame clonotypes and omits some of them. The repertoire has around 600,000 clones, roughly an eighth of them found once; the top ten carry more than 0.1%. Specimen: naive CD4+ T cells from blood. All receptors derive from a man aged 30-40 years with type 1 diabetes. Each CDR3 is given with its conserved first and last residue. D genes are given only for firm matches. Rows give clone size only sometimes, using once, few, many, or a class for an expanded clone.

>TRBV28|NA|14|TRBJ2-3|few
TGTGCCAGCAGTCCGCAGGGAGTGGTCGGTACGCAGTATTTT
CASSPQGVVGTQYF
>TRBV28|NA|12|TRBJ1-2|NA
TGTGCCAGCAGTCACAATCCGTATGGCTACACCTTC
CASSHNPYGYTF
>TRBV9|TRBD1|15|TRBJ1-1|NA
TGTGCCAGCAGCTTAAGCTCAGGGGGCGACACTGAAGCTTTCTTT
CASSLSSGGDTEAFF
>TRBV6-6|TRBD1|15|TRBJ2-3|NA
TGTGCCAGCAGAGACGGGACAGGTCAATCAGATACGCAGTATTTT
CASRDGTGQSDTQYF
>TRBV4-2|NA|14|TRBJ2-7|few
TGTGCCAGCAGCCAAGAGGTGAATCTCTCGGAGGAGTACTTC
CASSQEVNLSEEYF
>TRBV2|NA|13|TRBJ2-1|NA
TGTGCCAGCAGTGGTCTAACTAGCAATGAGCAGTTCTTC
CASSGLTSNEQFF
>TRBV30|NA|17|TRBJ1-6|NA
TGTGCCTGGAGTGAACGAGAGGGGCCCGTTTATAATTCACCCCTCCACTTT
CAWSEREGPVYNSPLHF
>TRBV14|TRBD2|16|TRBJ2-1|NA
TGTGCCAGCAGCCTCCCGGGACTAGCGGGGGCGCATGAGCAGTTCTTC
CASSLPGLAGAHEQFF
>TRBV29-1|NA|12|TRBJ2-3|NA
TGCAGCGTTGCAGGGCGAAGAGATACGCAGTATTTT
CSVAGRRDTQYF
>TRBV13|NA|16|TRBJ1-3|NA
TGTGCCAGCAGCGAATCACAGGCGAGCTCTGGAAACACCATATATTTT
CASSESQASSGNTIYF
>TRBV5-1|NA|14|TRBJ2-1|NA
TGCGCCAGCAGCTTTAATTCCGGATGGGATGAGCAGTTCTTC
CASSFNSGWDEQFF
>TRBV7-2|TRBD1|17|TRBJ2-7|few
TGTGCCAGCAGCTTAGGCATAACAGGGGGCGGCGGGTACGAGCAGTACTTC
CASSLGITGGGGYEQYF
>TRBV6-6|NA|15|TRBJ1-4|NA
TGTGCCAGCAGAGTTTGGGCCGAGGGCGGTGAAAAACTGTTTTTT
CASRVWAEGGEKLFF
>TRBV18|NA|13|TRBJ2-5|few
TGTGCCAGCTCACCACGCAGGGAAGAGACCCAGTACTTC
CASSPRREETQYF
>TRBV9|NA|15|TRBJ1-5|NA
TGTGCCAGCAGCGTAATGGGAAATAGCAATCAGCCCCAGCATTTT
CASSVMGNSNQPQHF
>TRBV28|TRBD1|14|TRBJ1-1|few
TGTGCCAGCACGGGACAGGGGCCTAACACTGAAGCTTTCTTT
CASTGQGPNTEAFF
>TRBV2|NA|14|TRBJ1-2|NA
TGTGCCAGCAATTTGGGCAGATCTATCTATGGCTACACCTTC
CASNLGRSIYGYTF
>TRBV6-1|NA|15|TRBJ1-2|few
TGTGCCAGCAGTGAAACCCAAGGTAGATCGTATGGCTACACCTTC
CASSETQGRSYGYTF
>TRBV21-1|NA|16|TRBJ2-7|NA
TGTGCCAGCAGCAAAGCGCTGGGGGGGCCCTTTTACGTGCAGTACTTC
CASSKALGGPFYVQYF
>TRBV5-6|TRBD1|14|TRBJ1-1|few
TGTGCCAGCAGCTTGCCCGACAGGGGGACTGAAGCTTTCTTT
CASSLPDRGTEAFF
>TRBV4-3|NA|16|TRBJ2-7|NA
TGCGCCAGCAGCCAAGATCATCCGGGGGAGATCTACGAGCAGTACTTC
CASSQDHPGEIYEQYF
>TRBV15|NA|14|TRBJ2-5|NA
TGTGCCACCAGCAGAGTGGTCGAGGAAGAGACCCAGTACTTC
CATSRVVEEETQYF
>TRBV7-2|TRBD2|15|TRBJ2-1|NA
TGTGCCAGCAGCTTCACGGGACTAGCGAGGAATGAGCAGTTCTTC
CASSFTGLARNEQFF
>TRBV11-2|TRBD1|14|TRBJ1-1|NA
TGTGCCAGCAGCTTAAGCCAGGGGGTCACTGAAGCTTTCTTT
CASSLSQGVTEAFF
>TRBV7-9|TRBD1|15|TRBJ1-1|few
TGTGCCAGCAGCCCGTCGGGACAGAAGAACACTGAAGCTTTCTTT
CASSPSGQKNTEAFF
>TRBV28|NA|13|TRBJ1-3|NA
TGTGCCAGCAGTCTCTCAGATGGAAACACCATATATTTT
CASSLSDGNTIYF
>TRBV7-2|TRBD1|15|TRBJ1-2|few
TGTGCCAGCAGCTTAGCGAGGACAGGGACCTATGGCTACACCTTC
CASSLARTGTYGYTF
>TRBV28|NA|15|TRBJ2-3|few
TGTGCCAGCAGTTTAGAAGGGGCAAGCACAGATACGCAGTATTTT
CASSLEGASTDTQYF
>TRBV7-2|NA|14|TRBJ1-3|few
TGTGCCAGCAGCTCATCACAAGCGGGAAACACCATATATTTT
CASSSSQAGNTIYF
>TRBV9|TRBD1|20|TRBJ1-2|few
TGTGCCAGCAGCGTAGAAGGTTATGGCCTATTGGGACAGATGAGCTATGGCTACACCTTC
CASSVEGYGLLGQMSYGYTF
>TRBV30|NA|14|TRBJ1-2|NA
TGTGCCTGGAGTGTACAGGAGGGTAGCTATGGCTACACCTTC
CAWSVQEGSYGYTF
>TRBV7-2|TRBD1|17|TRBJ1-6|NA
TGTGCCAGCAGCTTAGTGGGGACAGCGCTTTATAATTCACCCCTCCACTTT
CASSLVGTALYNSPLHF
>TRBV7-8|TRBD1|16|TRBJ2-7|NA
TGTGCCAGCAGATCCGGGACAGGGGGCCTATTGTGGGAGCAGTACTTC
CASRSGTGGLLWEQYF
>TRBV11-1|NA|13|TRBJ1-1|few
TGTGCCAGCAGCGCACAGGGAGTCACTGAAGCTTTCTTT
CASSAQGVTEAFF
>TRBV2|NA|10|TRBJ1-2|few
TGTGCCAGCAGAGCATATGGCTACACCTTC
CASRAYGYTF
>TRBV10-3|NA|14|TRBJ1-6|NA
TGTGCCATCAGTCAGGAGGGGATCAATTCACCCCTCCACTTT
CAISQEGINSPLHF
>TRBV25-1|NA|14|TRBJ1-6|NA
TGTGCCAGCAGTGAATACAACACGGGTTCACCCCTCCACTTT
CASSEYNTGSPLHF
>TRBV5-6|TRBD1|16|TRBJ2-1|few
TGTGCCAGCAGCTTGGTCGTGGACAGGGATTACAATGAGCAGTTCTTC
CASSLVVDRDYNEQFF
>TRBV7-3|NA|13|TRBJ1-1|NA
TGTGCCAGCAGTACAGATGAGAACACTGAAGCTTTCTTT
CASSTDENTEAFF
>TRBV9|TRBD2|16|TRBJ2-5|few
TGTGCCAGCAGCGTAGTTGGCAGCGGGGTAGGAGAGACCCAGTACTTC
CASSVVGSGVGETQYF
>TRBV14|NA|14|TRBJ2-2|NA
TGTGCCAGCAGCCGGGACTTGAACACCGGGGAGCTGTTTTTT
CASSRDLNTGELFF
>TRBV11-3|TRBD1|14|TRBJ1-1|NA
TGTGCCAGCAGCCAGAACAGGGGCCTGACTGAAGCTTTCTTT
CASSQNRGLTEAFF
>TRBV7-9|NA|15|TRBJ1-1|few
TGTGCCAGCAGCCATGGTGCCAGGTCGAACACTGAAGCTTTCTTT
CASSHGARSNTEAFF
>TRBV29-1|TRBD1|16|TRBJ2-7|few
TGCAGCGTCCGGGACAGGGGTGCTTCCTCCCCCTACGAGCAGTACTTC
CSVRDRGASSPYEQYF
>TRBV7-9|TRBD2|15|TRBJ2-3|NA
TGTGCCAGCAGCCCGATCGGGGGGAACACAGATACGCAGTATTTT
CASSPIGGNTDTQYF
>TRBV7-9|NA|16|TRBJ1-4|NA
TGTGCCAGCAGCTTCCGTTCGCAGGGACCAAATGAAAAACTGTTTTTT
CASSFRSQGPNEKLFF
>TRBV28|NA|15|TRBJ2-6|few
TGTGCCAGCAGTTCCGGTGGGGCTGGGGCCAACGTCCTGACTTTC
CASSSGGAGANVLTF
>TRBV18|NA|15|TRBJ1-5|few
TGTGCCAGCTCGCCCGGGGGAGTTGGGAATCAGCCCCAGCATTTT
CASSPGGVGNQPQHF
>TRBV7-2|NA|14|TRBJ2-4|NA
TGTGCCAGCAGCCAGGGACACCCCAACGACATTCAGTACTTC
CASSQGHPNDIQYF
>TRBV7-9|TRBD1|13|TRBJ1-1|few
TGTGCCAGCAGCTTATTGGGACAGGGGGAAGCTTTCTTT
CASSLLGQGEAFF
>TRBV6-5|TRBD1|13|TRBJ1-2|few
TGTGCCAGCAGAGGGACAGGGGGCGATGGCTACACCTTC
CASRGTGGDGYTF
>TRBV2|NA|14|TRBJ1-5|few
TGTGCCAGCAGTGATTTTGGGGAAAATCAGCCCCAGCATTTT
CASSDFGENQPQHF